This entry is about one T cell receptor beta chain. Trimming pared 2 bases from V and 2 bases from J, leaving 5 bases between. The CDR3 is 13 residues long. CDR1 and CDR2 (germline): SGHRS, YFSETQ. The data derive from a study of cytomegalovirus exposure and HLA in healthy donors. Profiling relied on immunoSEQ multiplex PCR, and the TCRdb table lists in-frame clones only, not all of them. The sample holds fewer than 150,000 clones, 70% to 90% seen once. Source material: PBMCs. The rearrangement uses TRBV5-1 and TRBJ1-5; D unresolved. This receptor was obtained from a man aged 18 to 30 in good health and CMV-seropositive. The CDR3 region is CASSLERNQPQHF. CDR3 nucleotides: TGCGCCAGCAGCTTAGAGCGCAATCAGCCCCAGCATTTT.